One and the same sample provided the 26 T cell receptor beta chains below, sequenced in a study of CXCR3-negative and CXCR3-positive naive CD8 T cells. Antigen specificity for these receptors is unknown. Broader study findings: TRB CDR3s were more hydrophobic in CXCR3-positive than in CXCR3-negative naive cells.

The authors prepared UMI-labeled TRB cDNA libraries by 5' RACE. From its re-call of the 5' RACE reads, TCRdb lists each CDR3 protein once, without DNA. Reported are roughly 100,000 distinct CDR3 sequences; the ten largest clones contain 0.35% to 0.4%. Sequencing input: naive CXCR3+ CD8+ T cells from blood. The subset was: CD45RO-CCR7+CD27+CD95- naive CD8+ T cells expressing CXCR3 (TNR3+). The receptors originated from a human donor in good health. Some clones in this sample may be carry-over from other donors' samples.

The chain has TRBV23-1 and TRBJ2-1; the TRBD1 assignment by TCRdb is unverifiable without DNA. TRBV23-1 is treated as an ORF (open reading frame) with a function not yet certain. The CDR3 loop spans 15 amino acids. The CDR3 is CASSQSLDRYNEQFF.

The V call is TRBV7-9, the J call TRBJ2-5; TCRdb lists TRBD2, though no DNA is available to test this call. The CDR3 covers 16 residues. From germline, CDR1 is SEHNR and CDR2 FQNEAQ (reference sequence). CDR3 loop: CASSFLGLAELETQYF.

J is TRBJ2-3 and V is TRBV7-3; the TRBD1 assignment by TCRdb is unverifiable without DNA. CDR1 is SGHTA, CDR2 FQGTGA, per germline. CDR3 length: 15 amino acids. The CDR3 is CASSFQTGAFDTQYF.

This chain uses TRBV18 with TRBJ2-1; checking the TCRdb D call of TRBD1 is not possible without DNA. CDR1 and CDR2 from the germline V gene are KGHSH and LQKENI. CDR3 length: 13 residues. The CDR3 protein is CASSPSPYNEQFF.

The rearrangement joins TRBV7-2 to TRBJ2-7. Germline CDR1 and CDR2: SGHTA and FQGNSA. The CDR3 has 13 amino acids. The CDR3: CASSPYGSYEQYF.

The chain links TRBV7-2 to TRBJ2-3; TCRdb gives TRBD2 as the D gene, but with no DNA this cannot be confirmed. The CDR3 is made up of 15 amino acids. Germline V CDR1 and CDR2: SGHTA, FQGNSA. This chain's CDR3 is CASSLLAGGTDTQYF.

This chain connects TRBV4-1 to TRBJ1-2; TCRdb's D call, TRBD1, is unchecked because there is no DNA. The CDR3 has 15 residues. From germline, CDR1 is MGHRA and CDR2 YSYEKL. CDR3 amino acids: CASSQGPLDSYGYTF.

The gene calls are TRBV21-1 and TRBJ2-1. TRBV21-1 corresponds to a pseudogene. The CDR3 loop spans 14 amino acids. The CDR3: CASSVGGEYNEQFF.

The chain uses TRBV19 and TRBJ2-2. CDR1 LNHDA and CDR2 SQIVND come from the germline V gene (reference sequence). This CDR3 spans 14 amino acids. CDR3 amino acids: CASSIVFVTGELFF.

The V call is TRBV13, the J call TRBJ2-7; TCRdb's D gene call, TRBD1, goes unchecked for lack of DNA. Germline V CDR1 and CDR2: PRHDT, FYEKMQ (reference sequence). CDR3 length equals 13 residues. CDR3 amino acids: CASSQGGFDEQYF.

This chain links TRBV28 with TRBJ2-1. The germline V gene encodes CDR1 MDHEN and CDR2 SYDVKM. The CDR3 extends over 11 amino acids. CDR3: CASSDGDEQFF.

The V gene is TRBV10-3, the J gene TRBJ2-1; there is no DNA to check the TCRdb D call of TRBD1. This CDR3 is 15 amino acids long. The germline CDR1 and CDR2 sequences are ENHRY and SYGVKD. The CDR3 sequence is CAIMELLGGYNEQFF.

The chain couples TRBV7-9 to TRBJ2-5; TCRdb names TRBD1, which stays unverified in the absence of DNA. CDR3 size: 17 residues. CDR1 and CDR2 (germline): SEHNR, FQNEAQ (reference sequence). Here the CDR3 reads CASSVSGTDGRSETQYF.

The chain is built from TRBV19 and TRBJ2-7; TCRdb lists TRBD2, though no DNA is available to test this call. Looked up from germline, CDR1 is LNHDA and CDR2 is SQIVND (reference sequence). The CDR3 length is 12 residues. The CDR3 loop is CASSIQGHEQYF.

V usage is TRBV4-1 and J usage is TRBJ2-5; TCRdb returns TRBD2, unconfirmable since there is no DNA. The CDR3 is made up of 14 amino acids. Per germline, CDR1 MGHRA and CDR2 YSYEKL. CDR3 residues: CASSPLGVGETQYF.

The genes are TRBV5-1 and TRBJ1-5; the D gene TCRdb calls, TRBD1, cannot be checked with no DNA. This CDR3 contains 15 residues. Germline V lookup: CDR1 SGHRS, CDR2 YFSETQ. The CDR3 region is CASSLGQGGNQPQHF.

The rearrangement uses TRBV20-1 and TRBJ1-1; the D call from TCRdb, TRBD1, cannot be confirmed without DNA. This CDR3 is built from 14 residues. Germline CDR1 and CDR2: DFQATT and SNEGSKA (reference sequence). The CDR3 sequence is CSARGTGLGTEAFF.

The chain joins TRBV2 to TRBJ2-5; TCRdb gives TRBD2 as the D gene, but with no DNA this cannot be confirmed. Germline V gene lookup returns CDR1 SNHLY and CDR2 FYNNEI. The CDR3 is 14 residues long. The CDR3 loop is CASSDGTSQETQYF.

Here the CDR3 reads CASSLASQGSSNYGYTF. The genes are TRBV7-2 and TRBJ1-2; TCRdb proposes TRBD1, but this gene call is untestable without DNA. CDR1 SGHTA and CDR2 FQGNSA come from the germline V gene. The CDR3 sequence is 17 residues long.

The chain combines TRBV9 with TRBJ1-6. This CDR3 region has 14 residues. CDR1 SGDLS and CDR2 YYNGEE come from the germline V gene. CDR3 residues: CASSSMAVGSPLHF. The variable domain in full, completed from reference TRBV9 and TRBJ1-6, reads DSGVTQTPKHLITATGQRVTLRCSPRSGDLSVYWYQQSLDQGLQFLIQYYNGEERAKGNILERFSAQQFPDLHSELNLSSLELGDSALYFCASSSMAVGSPLHFGNGTRLTVT.

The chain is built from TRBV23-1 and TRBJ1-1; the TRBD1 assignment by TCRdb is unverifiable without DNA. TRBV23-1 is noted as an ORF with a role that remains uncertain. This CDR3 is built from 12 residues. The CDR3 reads CASSRPVSEAFF.

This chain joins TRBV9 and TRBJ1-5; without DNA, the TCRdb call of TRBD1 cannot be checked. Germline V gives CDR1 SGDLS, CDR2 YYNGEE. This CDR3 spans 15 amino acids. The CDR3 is CASSTTGSSNQPQHF.

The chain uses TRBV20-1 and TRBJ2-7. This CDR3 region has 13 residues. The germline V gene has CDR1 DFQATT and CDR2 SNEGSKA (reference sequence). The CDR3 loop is CNARQAVSYEQYF.

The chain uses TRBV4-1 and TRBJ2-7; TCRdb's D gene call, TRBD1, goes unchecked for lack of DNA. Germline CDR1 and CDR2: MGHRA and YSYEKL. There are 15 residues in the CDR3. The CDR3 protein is CASSLGTSPSYEQYF.

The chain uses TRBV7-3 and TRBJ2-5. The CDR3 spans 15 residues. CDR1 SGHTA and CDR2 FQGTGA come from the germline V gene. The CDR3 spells CASSLLDSSQETQYF.

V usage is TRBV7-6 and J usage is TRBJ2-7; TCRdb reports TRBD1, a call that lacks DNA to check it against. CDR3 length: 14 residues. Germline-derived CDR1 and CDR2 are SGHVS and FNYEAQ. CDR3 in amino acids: CASSFPQGGYEQYF.